The T cell receptor (beta chain) described here comes from a study of glioma-infiltrating T cells. Broader study findings: Above-expected tissue-blood divergence occurred in all gliomas, most in low-grade ones.

V shed 4 bases and J shed 4 bases, with 4 bases lying between them. Per the germline V gene, CDR1 is SQVTM and CDR2 is ANQGSEA. The CDR3 runs 10 residues. TCR alpha and beta CDR3 regions were amplified from RNA using iRepertoire nested multiplex PCR. One-step reverse transcription and amplification started from approximately 100-400 ng of tissue mRNA or PBMC total RNA. TCRdb analysed the multiplex PCR reads with MiXCR anew, one entry per CDR3 protein. Among 150,000 to 200,000 distinct CDR3 sequences listed, under 55% were seen once. Concerning this clonotype: No antigen is known for it.

The receptor comes from a human donor with low-grade glioma or glioblastoma, undergoing nonglioma brain surgery, or in good health (not recorded which). The V call is TRBV29-1, the J call TRBJ1-1; D remains unclear. The sample was glioma tissue, nonneoplastic brain tissue, or PBMCs (not recorded which). The CDR3 here is CSVVGTEAFF. CDR3 bases: TGCAGCGTTGTTGGCACTGAAGCTTTCTTT.